Each of the 13 T cell receptor beta chains below was sequenced from the same sample in a study of blood T cell repertoires in COVID-19 (dated by TCRdb to 2020 to 2021). Library prep was done by the immunoSEQ multiplex PCR assay. The table comes from immuneACCESS by way of TCRdb, which keeps in-frame sequences with V and J called. Part of the clones is missing from these tables; in studies checked, under half for an unresolved V gene and the rest for unknown reasons. The sample has over 45,000 clones on record, 91% of them singletons. Over 7.5% of the sample lies in the top ten. The sample taken for sequencing was peripheral blood. These receptors came from a human donor in a cohort sampled during active COVID-19.

In this sample, this clone turned up once. This sequence joins TRBV6-6 and TRBJ2-1; TRBD2 matches at 11 bases. The CDR3 contains 15 residues. The V and J ends lost 2 bases and 5 bases, in that order; junction bases with no gene match: 2. The germline V gene has CDR1 MNHNY and CDR2 SVGAGI (reference sequence). CDR3 sequence: CASSYEGLADNEQFF. CDR3 DNA: TGTGCCAGCAGTTACGAGGGACTAGCGGACAATGAGCAGTTCTTC.

The chain has TRBV9 and TRBJ1-1; 8 positions agree with TRBD1. With V trimmed by 3 bases and J by 6 bases, 13 bases remained unmatched. The CDR3 length is 16 residues. Germline CDR1 is SGDLS and CDR2 is YYNGEE. CDR3 protein: CASSAAGGVRDAEAFF. The CDR3 DNA reads TGTGCCAGCAGCGCTGCAGGGGGCGTAAGAGACGCTGAAGCTTTCTTT.

The chain combines TRBV7-2 with TRBJ1-2; 12 bases are a match to TRBD1. The CDR3 runs to 18 residues. V was pared by 2 bases and J by 2 bases, with 9 bases of the junction left unmatched. Germline CDR1 reads SGHTA; CDR2 reads FQGNSA. The CDR3 loop reads CASSLSGQGANWNYGYTF. CDR3 bases: TGTGCCAGCAGCTTATCGGGACAGGGGGCAAATTGGAACTATGGCTACACCTTC.

The chain has TRBV7-2 and TRBJ2-3; D is possibly TRBD2 (5 bases). CDR1 is SGHTA and CDR2 is FQGNSA in the germline V gene. Deletions cut 5 bases from V and 3 bases from J, with 15 bases between. The CDR3 sequence is 15 residues long. The CDR3 coding sequence is TGTGCCAGCAGCATTAGCGTAGTCGGAACAGATACGCAGTATTTT. Its protein is CASSISVVGTDTQYF.

CDR3 amino acids: CASSLDRGGTDTQYF. CDR3 sequence (DNA): TGTGCCAGCAGCCTCGACAGGGGGGGGACAGATACGCAGTATTTT. The chain links TRBV5-4 to TRBJ2-3; TRBD1 agrees at 9 bases. The CDR3 runs to 15 residues. Germline V gene lookup returns CDR1 SGHNT and CDR2 YYREEE (reference sequence). V was pared by 4 bases and J by 3 bases, with 6 bases of the junction left unmatched.

The V gene is TRBV18, the J gene TRBJ2-7, with TRBD2 matching 10 bases. The CDR3 runs 16 residues. Per germline, CDR1 KGHSH and CDR2 LQKENI. V gave up 4 bases and J gave up 4 bases; unmatched junction bases: 10. CDR3 sequence (DNA): TGTGCCAGCTCACTATCACTAGCGGGATTTCGTTACGAGCAGTACTTC. Translated: CASSLSLAGFRYEQYF. Drawing the rest from reference TRBV18 and TRBJ2-7, the complete variable domain is NAGVMQNPRHLVRRRGQEARLRCSPMKGHSHVYWYRQLPEEGLKFMVYLQKENIIDESGMPKERFSAEFPKEGPSILRIQQVVRGDSAAYFCASSLSLAGFRYEQYFGPGTRLTVT.

The sample holds one count of this clone. The V gene is TRBV28, the J gene TRBJ2-5; D possibly corresponds to TRBD1 (5 bases). Germline V gene sequence: CDR1 MDHEN, CDR2 SYDVKM. V was cut by 3 bases and J by 0 bases, with 11 bases left in between. The CDR3 runs 15 residues. The CDR3 region is CASSLTETYQETQYF. The CDR3 coding sequence is TGTGCCAGCAGTTTGACAGAGACCTACCAAGAGACCCAGTACTTC. Full variable domain (rest looked up from reference TRBV28 and TRBJ2-5): DVKVTQSSRYLVKRTGEKVFLECVQDMDHENMFWYRQDPGLGLRLIYFSYDVKMKEKGDIPEGYSVSREKKERFSLILESASTNQTSMYLCASSLTETYQETQYFGPGTRLLVL.

This chain joins TRBV7-9 and TRBJ2-3; 9 bases agree with TRBD2. The CDR3 runs 15 residues. CDR1 is SEHNR and CDR2 is FQNEAQ in the germline V gene (reference sequence). With V trimmed by 5 bases and J by 4 bases, 7 bases remained unmatched. The CDR3 region is CASSLGTSSADTQYF. The CDR3 DNA reads as TGTGCCAGCAGCCTCGGGACTAGCTCTGCAGATACGCAGTATTTT.

This chain joins TRBV5-1 and TRBJ2-5, with D unclear. The CDR3 runs to 13 residues. Trimming removed 0 bases from V and 5 bases from J, with 8 bases in between. Germline V gene sequence: CDR1 SGHRS, CDR2 YFSETQ. The CDR3 loop reads CASSLGGGETQYF. DNA of the CDR3: TGCGCCAGCAGCTTGGGCGGTGGGGAGACCCAGTACTTC.

J is TRBJ2-5 and V is TRBV4-1; D may be TRBD1 (5 bases). Germline V CDR1 and CDR2: MGHRA, YSYEKL. There are 16 residues in the CDR3. The V end was cut by 2 bases, the J end by 0 bases, with 13 bases between. The CDR3 DNA follows: TGCGCCAGCAGCCAACTAACAGGTACAAACCAAGAGACCCAGTACTTC. As protein: CASSQLTGTNQETQYF.

CDR3 protein: CASSRSGSGVTDTQYF. Written as DNA, the CDR3 is TGTGCCAGCAGCCGTTCGGGTAGCGGAGTCACAGATACGCAGTATTTT. This sequence joins TRBV7-3 and TRBJ2-3; tentatively, D is TRBD2 (6 bases). The V gene's germline CDR1 is SGHTA and CDR2 FQGTGA. Trimming stripped 5 bases from V and 2 bases from J, with 17 bases between. This CDR3 region has 16 residues.

The chain links TRBV5-4 to TRBJ2-1; 8 bases map to TRBD2. Germline-derived CDR1 and CDR2 are SGHNT and YYREEE (reference sequence). The CDR3 has 17 residues. With 4 bases clipped from V and 0 bases from J, the junction kept 9 bases outside the gene matches. For the CDR3, the DNA is TGTGCCAGCAGCCAGACGGGGGGGTTCCCCTCCTACAATGAGCAGTTCTTC. It translates to CASSQTGGFPSYNEQFF.

V usage is TRBV2 and J usage is TRBJ2-2, with no clear D. The CDR3 consists of 13 residues. The V end lost 7 bases, the J end lost 1 base, and 7 bases lay between the germline ends. Germline CDR1 SNHLY, CDR2 FYNNEI. Here the CDR3 reads CASIPVNTGELFF. In DNA form, the CDR3 reads TGTGCCAGCATACCGGTGAACACCGGGGAGCTGTTTTTT.